One sample yielded the 17 T cell receptor beta chains listed below, sequenced in a study of vaccination effects on CD4 cells after COVID-19. It was after roughly ten days of culture that CD4+ T cells were isolated. The vaccine given was either BNT162b2 or mRNA-1273, in two doses. The method was immunoSEQ multiplex PCR; TCRdb's version includes in-frame clones alone and lacks a portion of them. The sample holds about 73,000 clones, about 73% seen once. Which antigens these TCRs recognize remains unknown. Sequences were derived from CD4+ T cells from PBMCs cultured without peptide, sampled after COVID-19 vaccination. Receptors originate from a human donor who received a COVID-19 vaccine.

This clone showed up just once. CDR3 in amino acids: CASSLRTPVGGYTF. The CDR3 DNA follows: TGTGCCAGCAGCCTAAGGACTCCTGTTGGCGGCTACACCTTC. This chain connects TRBV3-1 (or the pseudogene TRBV3-2) to TRBJ1-2; the D is unclear. Germline-derived CDR1 and CDR2 are LGHDT and YNNKEL (reference sequence). The CDR3 covers 14 residues. Trimming pared 4 bases from V and 8 bases from J, leaving 17 bases between.

This clone was seen more than once but under ten times. This chain connects TRBV5-5 to TRBJ1-2; 7 nucleotides match TRBD1. From germline, CDR1 is SGHKS and CDR2 YYEKEE (reference sequence). After removal of 1 base from V and 4 bases from J, the junction contained 7 bases not matched to a gene. The CDR3 runs to 15 residues. CDR3 DNA: TGTGCCAGCAGCTTGATGGGGACAGCAAGCTATGGCTACACCTTC. Its translation is CASSLMGTASYGYTF.

This sequence joins TRBV6-5 and TRBJ2-1, with D perhaps TRBD1 or TRBD2 (6 bases each). Germline V CDR1 and CDR2: MNHEY, SVGAGI. This CDR3 is 14 amino acids long. Trimming stripped 8 bases from V and 8 bases from J, with 19 bases between. CDR3 in amino acids: CASPGGGIRHEQFF. In nucleotides, the CDR3 is TGTGCCAGCCCCGGAGGGGGTATTCGCCATGAGCAGTTCTTC.

V is TRBV24-1 and J is TRBJ2-1, with D possibly being TRBD1 or TRBD2 (5 bases each). Germline loops: CDR1 KGHDR, CDR2 SFDVKD. With 2 bases removed from V and 0 bases from J, the gap between germline ends came to 13 bases. The CDR3 runs 17 residues. In DNA form, the CDR3 reads TGTGCCACCAGTGATTCCGGACACGGGGCCTCCTACAATGAGCAGTTCTTC. Translation gives CATSDSGHGASYNEQFF.

This rearrangement joins TRBV3-1 (or the pseudogene TRBV3-2) to TRBJ1-1; no clear D gene. Trimming took 2 bases from V and 3 from J, leaving 10 bases between them. CDR1 is LGHDT and CDR2 is YNNKEL in the germline V gene (reference sequence). The CDR3 is made up of 14 amino acids. The CDR3, as DNA: TGTGCCAGCAGCCAATCTGGGAGGGACACTGAAGCTTTCTTT. Amino acids: CASSQSGRDTEAFF.

This chain joins TRBV7-2 and TRBJ1-2, with D perhaps TRBD1 (6 bases). Per the germline V gene, CDR1 is SGHTA and CDR2 is FQGNSA. The CDR3 sequence is 16 residues long. The V gene lost 1 base and the J gene lost 4 bases, with 16 bases spanning the gap. The CDR3: CASSLDTQGRSYGYTF. The CDR3 DNA sequence: TGTGCCAGCAGCTTAGATACCCAGGGGAGGTCCTATGGCTACACCTTC.

Here the CDR3 reads CASSPGDKNIQYF. The CDR3 bases are TGTGCCAGCTCACCAGGGGACAAAAACATTCAGTACTTC. The rearrangement uses TRBV18 and TRBJ2-4; no clear D gene. The CDR3 spans 13 residues. CDR1 and CDR2 (germline): KGHSH, LQKENI. Between the trimmed V and J ends, which lost 2 bases and 3 bases, there was a span of 5 bases.

The J gene is TRBJ1-1, the V gene TRBV3-1 (or the pseudogene TRBV3-2); possibly TRBD1 for D (5 bases). The CDR3 is 15 residues long. From germline, CDR1 is LGHDT and CDR2 YNNKEL (reference sequence). Between the trimmed V and J ends, which lost 4 bases and 3 bases, there was a span of 15 bases. The CDR3 DNA follows: TGTGCCAGCAGCCGAAAGGGACCTGGGGACACTGAAGCTTTCTTT. This sequence encodes CASSRKGPGDTEAFF.

The J gene is TRBJ1-1, the V gene TRBV2; a possible D gene is TRBD1 (6 bases). Trimming stripped 6 bases from V and 0 bases from J, with 17 bases between. Germline CDR1 is SNHLY and CDR2 is FYNNEI. CDR3 length equals 16 residues. CDR3 amino acids: CASRDRQGWVNTEAFF. The CDR3 nucleotides read TGTGCCAGCAGAGACCGCCAGGGGTGGGTGAACACTGAAGCTTTCTTT. The full variable domain, in which reference TRBV2 and TRBJ1-1 provide the parts outside the CDR3, is EPEVTQTPSHQVTQMGQEVILRCVPISNHLYFYWYRQILGQKVEFLVSFYNNEISEKSEIFDDQFSVERPDGSNFTLKIRSTKLEDSAMYFCASRDRQGWVNTEAFFGQGTRLTVV.

A remark on this clone: In the same sample, other DNA sequences code for this CDR3. V and J are TRBV5-1 and TRBJ1-1; TRBD1 aligns across 7 bases. Trimming cost V 4 bases and J 0 bases; bases outside gene matches: 3. Germline V gene data show CDR1 as SGHRS and CDR2 as YFSETQ. The CDR3 is made up of 14 amino acids. The CDR3: CASSATGLNTEAFF. The CDR3 coding sequence is TGCGCCAGCAGCGCGACAGGGTTGAACACTGAAGCTTTCTTT. Full variable domain (remainder filled in from reference TRBV5-1 and TRBJ1-1): KAGVTQTPRYLIKTRGQQVTLSCSPISGHRSVSWYQQTPGQGLQFLFEYFSETQRNKGNFPGRFSGRQFSNSRSEMNVSTLELGDSALYLCASSATGLNTEAFFGQGTRLTVV.

The rearrangement joins TRBV28 to TRBJ1-2; 10 bases are shared with TRBD1. CDR3 size: 16 residues. J was trimmed by 2 bases and V by 2 bases; bases with no gene match: 5. Germline CDR1 reads MDHEN; CDR2 reads SYDVKM. The CDR3 region is CASSLLPGQGNYGYTF. For the CDR3, the DNA is TGTGCCAGCAGTTTACTCCCGGGACAGGGGAACTATGGCTACACCTTC.

The chain joins TRBV5-8 to TRBJ2-3; D might be TRBD1 (5 bases). V lost 10 bases to trimming and J lost 1 base, with 16 bases between them. CDR3 length: 14 amino acids. The germline CDR1 and CDR2 sequences are SGHTS and YDEGEE. This chain's CDR3 is CAAGPFIGTDTQYF. CDR3 nucleotides: TGTGCCGCAGGGCCCTTTATAGGCACAGATACGCAGTATTTT. Based on the CDR3 plus reference TRBV5-8 and TRBJ2-3, the full variable domain is EAGVTQSPTHLIKTRGQQATLRCSPISGHTSVYWYQQALGLGLQFLLWYDEGEERNRGNFPPRFSGRQFPNYSSELNVNALELEDSALYLCAAGPFIGTDTQYFGPGTRLTVL.

The gene calls are TRBV6-5 and TRBJ1-2; 8 bases align to TRBD1. Germline V CDR1 and CDR2: MNHEY, SVGAGI. The CDR3 loop spans 14 amino acids. V shed 5 bases and J 2 bases; nucleotides not matched to a gene: 4. Written as DNA, the CDR3 is TGTGCCAGCAGTAGAACAGGGGGAAACTATGGCTACACCTTC. It yields the protein CASSRTGGNYGYTF.

V and J are TRBV11-3 and TRBJ2-5; TRBD1 matches 7 bases. The germline V gene has CDR1 SGHNT and CDR2 YENEEA. The CDR3 runs to 13 residues. Trimming took 1 base from V and 4 from J; bases not matched to a gene: 0. DNA for the CDR3: TGTGCCAGCAGCTTAGGACAGGGAGAGACCCAGTACTTC. Translation: CASSLGQGETQYF.

The chain combines TRBV9 with TRBJ1-4; the match to TRBD1 covers 7 bases. J lost 8 bases, V lost 0 bases, and 7 bases had no gene match. Germline loops: CDR1 SGDLS, CDR2 YYNGEE. The CDR3 totals 15 residues. As DNA, the CDR3 is TGTGCCAGCAGCGTAGATGAGGGGGCAAGCGAAAAACTGTTTTTT. Translation gives CASSVDEGASEKLFF. Looking up the rest from reference TRBV9 and TRBJ1-4 gives the full variable domain: DSGVTQTPKHLITATGQRVTLRCSPRSGDLSVYWYQQSLDQGLQFLIQYYNGEERAKGNILERFSAQQFPDLHSELNLSSLELGDSALYFCASSVDEGASEKLFFGSGTQLSVL.

The rearrangement links TRBV4-2 to TRBJ1-3; D is undetermined. The V and J ends lost 4 bases and 1 base respectively, with 14 bases between them. CDR3 length equals 16 residues. CDR1 and CDR2 from the germline V gene are LGHNA and YNFKEQ. The CDR3 region has the DNA TGTGCCAGCAGCCCGAAACTTCTGGTATCTGGAAACACCATATATTTT. This codes for CASSPKLLVSGNTIYF.

This chain links TRBV6-4 with TRBJ2-3; D is possibly TRBD1 (5 bases). The CDR3 runs to 15 residues. The V and J ends lost 2 bases and 1 base respectively, with 10 bases between them. Germline V gives CDR1 MRHNA, CDR2 SNTAGT. As DNA, the CDR3 is TGTGCCAGCAGTGACATGGGGCGACGCACAGATACGCAGTATTTT. Translating it yields CASSDMGRRTDTQYF.